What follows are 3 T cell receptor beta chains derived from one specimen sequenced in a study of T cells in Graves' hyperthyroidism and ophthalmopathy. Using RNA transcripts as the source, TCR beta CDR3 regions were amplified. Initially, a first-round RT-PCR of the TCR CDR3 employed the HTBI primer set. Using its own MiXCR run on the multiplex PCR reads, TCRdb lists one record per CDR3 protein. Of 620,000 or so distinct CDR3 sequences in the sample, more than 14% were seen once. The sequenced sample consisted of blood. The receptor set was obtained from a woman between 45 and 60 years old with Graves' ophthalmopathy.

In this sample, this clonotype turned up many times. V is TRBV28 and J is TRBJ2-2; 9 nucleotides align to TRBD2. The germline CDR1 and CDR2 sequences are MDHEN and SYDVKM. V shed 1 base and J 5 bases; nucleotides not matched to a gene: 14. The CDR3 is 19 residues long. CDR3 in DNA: TGTGCCAGCAGTTTATCTCGCCTTGGAGTAGCGGGAGTTACCGGGGAGCTGTTTTTT. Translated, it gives CASSLSRLGVAGVTGELFF. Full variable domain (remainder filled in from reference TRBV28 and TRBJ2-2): DVKVTQSSRYLVKRTGEKVFLECVQDMDHENMFWYRQDPGLGLRLIYFSYDVKMKEKGDIPEGYSVSREKKERFSLILESASTNQTSMYLCASSLSRLGVAGVTGELFFGEGSRLTVL.

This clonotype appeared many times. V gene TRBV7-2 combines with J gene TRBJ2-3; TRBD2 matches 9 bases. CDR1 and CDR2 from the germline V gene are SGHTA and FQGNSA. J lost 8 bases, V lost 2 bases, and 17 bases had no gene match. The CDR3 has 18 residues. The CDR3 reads CASSLSSKREARWGTQYF. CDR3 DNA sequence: TGTGCCAGCAGCTTAAGCTCTAAGCGGGAGGCCAGGTGGGGTACGCAGTATTTT.

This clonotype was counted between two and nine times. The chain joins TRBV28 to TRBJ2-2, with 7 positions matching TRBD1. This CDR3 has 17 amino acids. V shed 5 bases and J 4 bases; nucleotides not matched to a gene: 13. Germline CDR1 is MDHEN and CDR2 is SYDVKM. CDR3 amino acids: CASSPTGVRIGTGELFF. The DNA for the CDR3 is TGTGCCAGCAGTCCAACAGGGGTTCGAATCGGCACCGGGGAGCTGTTTTTT.